The rows below give T cell receptor beta chains drawn from one sample of a study of CD8+CD57+ T cells in acquired aplastic anemia. A single record per CDR3 protein comes from TCRdb applying MiXCR to the reads. The profile covers 400,000 to 450,000 distinct CDR3 sequences, with under 80% appearing a single time and under 4.5% taken by the ten largest. The sequencing input was sorted CD4+, CD8+, or CD8+CD57+ T cells (not recorded which) from PBMCs. These receptors were obtained from a human donor in good health, serving as a control. CDR3s include the opening cysteine and the closing phenylalanine or tryptophan. The D gene is left open where the match is weak. Size is omitted from some rows. Given values are once, few, many or a class for expanded clones.

TRBV15	-	-	TRBJ1-2	CATSRSKGEANYGYTF	TGTGCCACCAGCAGATCGAAGGGGGAGGCTAACTATGGCTACACCTTC
TRBV5-1	-	-	TRBJ1-4	CARSPGGLEGKLFF	TGCGCCAGGAGTCCGGGGGGCCTTGAGGGAAAACTGTTTTTT
TRBV30	few	-	TRBJ1-1	CAWSDSGGGYTEAFF	TGTGCCTGGAGTGACAGTGGAGGAGGGTACACTGAAGCTTTCTTT
TRBV2	-	-	TRBJ1-6	CASRPWGGTSPLHF	TGTGCCAGCAGGCCATGGGGAGGTACTTCGCCCCTCCACTTT
TRBV7-3	-	TRBD1	TRBJ1-5	CASRTGSSNQPQHF	TGTGCCAGCAGGACAGGGAGTAGCAATCAGCCCCAGCATTTT
TRBV7-2	-	-	TRBJ1-2	CASSSRVVETWHGYTF	TGCGCCAGCAGCTCGCGGGTCGTCGAGACTTGGCATGGCTACACCTTC
TRBV10-3	-	-	TRBJ2-7	CAISRGTAAYEQYF	TGTGCCATCAGCCGCGGGACGGCCGCCTACGAGCAGTACTTC
TRBV9	many	-	TRBJ2-2	CASSVVEGGELFF	TGTGCCAGCAGCGTAGTAGAGGGCGGGGAGCTGTTTTTT
TRBV5-4	-	-	TRBJ2-2	CASSLDDVRELFF	TGTGCCAGCAGCTTGGACGACGTTCGGGAGCTGTTTTTT
TRBV29-1	once	-	TRBJ1-2	CSVADQWGGLF	TGCAGCGTTGCAGATCAATGGGGCGGGCTTTTC
TRBV29-1	-	-	TRBJ1-2	CSVEEPNPNYGYTF	TGCAGCGTTGAAGAGCCGAACCCTAACTATGGCTACACCTTC
TRBV5-1	many	-	TRBJ1-1	CASSVQIGDTEAFF	TGCGCCAGCAGCGTACAGATAGGAGACACTGAAGCTTTCTTT
TRBV12-5	-	TRBD2	TRBJ2-3	CASGTTSADTQYF	TGTGCTAGTGGTACTACTAGCGCAGATACGCAGTATTTT
TRBV20-1	-	-	TRBJ2-1	CSARRTAYEQFF	TGCAGTGCTAGACGGACAGCCTACGAGCAGTTCTTC
TRBV9	-	-	TRBJ2-1	CASSLIEDSKKYF	TGTGCCAGCAGCTTAATTGAGGACAGCAAGAAGTACTTC
TRBV6-5	many	-	TRBJ1-1	CASSPSVGGHTEAFF	TGTGCCAGCAGCCCCTCCGTGGGGGGCCACACTGAAGCTTTCTTT
TRBV9	-	-	TRBJ1-6	CASSVGQTYSPLHF	TGTGCCAGCAGCGTAGGGCAGACCTATTCACCCCTCCACTTT
TRBV7-9	-	-	TRBJ2-5	CASSGTSQDTQDF	TGTGCCAGCAGCGGCACTAGTCAAGATACTCAGGACTTC
TRBV19	-	-	TRBJ1-1	CASTYRVGNTEAFF	TGTGCCAGCACGTACAGGGTTGGTAACACTGAAGCTTTCTTT
TRBV10-3	-	TRBD1	TRBJ2-3	CAISYRIDRGSTDTQYF	TGTGCCATCAGTTACCGCATCGACAGGGGGAGCACAGATACGCAGTATTTT
TRBV5-5	-	-	TRBJ1-6	CASITGRRLPGESPLHF	TGTGCCAGCATCACTGGGCGCCGCCTACCTGGGGAATCACCCCTCCACTTT
TRBV5-4	many	-	TRBJ2-2	CASSLARGSQTGELFF	TGTGCCAGCAGCTTGGCGCGGGGATCCCAAACCGGGGAGCTGTTTTTT
TRBV20-1	-	-	TRBJ1-1	CSVSRGRNTVF	TGCAGTGTTAGTCGGGGGCGGAACACTGTCTTT
TRBV29-1	-	TRBD2	TRBJ2-1	CSAGASGGSYNEQFF	TGCAGCGCTGGGGCTAGCGGGGGGTCATACAATGAGCAGTTCTTC
TRBV20-1	-	-	TRBJ2-1	CSASWGRTRKFF	TGCAGTGCTTCCTGGGGACGGACTCGCAAGTTCTTC
TRBV5-8	many	TRBD2	TRBJ2-1	CASSVRYRTSGNEQFF	TGTGCCAGCAGCGTACGATACCGGACTAGCGGAAATGAGCAGTTCTTC
TRBV5-1	-	-	TRBJ1-2	CASSLGQVSGTNYGYTF	TGCGCCAGCAGCTTGGGACAGGTGTCCGGGACAAACTATGGCTACACCTTC
TRBV24-1	-	-	TRBJ1-4	CATSDPEGEKLFF	TGTGCCACCAGTGACCCGGAGGGTGAAAAACTGTTTTTT
TRBV7-3	-	-	TRBJ2-2	CASSLLALQNTGELFF	TGTGCCAGCAGCCTATTAGCGTTGCAGAATACCGGGGAGCTGTTTTTT
TRBV9	-	TRBD1	TRBJ1-6	CASSTGQGANSPLHF	TGTGCCAGCAGCACCGGACAGGGGGCGAATTCACCCCTCCACTTT
TRBV12-3/TRBV12-4	-	TRBD2	TRBJ2-7	CASSGGNNEQYF	TGTGCCAGTAGCGGGGGGAACAACGAGCAGTACTTC
TRBV24-1	-	-	TRBJ2-7	CATSDSTRQDTQYF	TGTGCCACCAGTGATAGCACCAGGCAAGACACCCAGTACTTC
TRBV7-3	-	TRBD2	TRBJ2-3	CASSPGRVGGGITDTQYF	TGTGCCAGCAGCCCAGGGCGCGTGGGCGGGGGAATCACAGATACGCAGTATTTT
TRBV2	many	TRBD1	TRBJ2-5	CASSETGAFQETQYF	TGTGCCAGCAGCGAGACAGGGGCGTTCCAAGAGACCCAGTACTTC
TRBV29-1	many	-	TRBJ2-1	CSVGVTLGTNEQFF	TGCAGCGTTGGGGTGACACTCGGGACCAATGAGCAGTTCTTC
TRBV20-1	many	-	TRBJ2-7	CSASSGTPFGEQYF	TGCAGTGCTAGTTCGGGGACCCCGTTTGGGGAGCAGTACTTC
TRBV5-1	-	-	TRBJ2-7	CASSLAAEQYF	TGCGCCAGCAGCTTGGCCGCCGAGCAGTACTTC